This is a list of T cell receptor beta chains from one sample in a study of T cell changes during pregnancy in multiple sclerosis. Only in-frame clones appear in the TCRdb table, and some are missing; sequencing was by immunoSEQ multiplex PCR. The profile shows roughly 90,000 clones, 90% to 95% of them singletons. The source material was peripheral blood, sampled in the third trimester of pregnancy. The source of these receptors is a female donor with multiple sclerosis, enrolled in a pregnancy study. CDR3s include the opening cysteine and the closing phenylalanine or tryptophan. A D gene is named only where the DNA matches it firmly. Expanded clones get a size class; other rows say once, few or many, or leave the size out.

>-|TRBJ1-4|TRBV19|13|TRBD1
TGTGCCAGTAGCTTTGACAGGGGGAGAAAACTGTTTTTT
CASSFDRGRKLFF
>-|TRBJ2-5|TRBV28|15|TRBD2
TGTGCCAGCCAAATAGCGGGAGAGCGGCAAGAGACCCAGTACTTC
CASQIAGERQETQYF
>-|TRBJ2-7|TRBV30|12|-
TGTGCCTGTGACAGGGACTTCTACGAGCAGTACTTC
CACDRDFYEQYF
>-|TRBJ2-7|TRBV29-1|11|-
TGCAGCGTTTCGGGGACCTACGAGCAGTACTTC
CSVSGTYEQYF
>once|TRBJ2-2|TRBV25-1|15|TRBD1
TGTGCCAGCAGTAAGGACAGGGGGCATGGCGGGGAGCTGTTTTTT
CASSKDRGHGGELFF
>-|TRBJ2-7|TRBV27|14|TRBD2
TGTGCCAGCAGCCTCGGGACTAGCGGGATCAGGCAGTACTTC
CASSLGTSGIRQYF
>-|TRBJ2-3|TRBV9|16|TRBD2
TGTGCCAGCAGCGTAGACGGTAGCGGGCCCACAGATACGCAGTATTTT
CASSVDGSGPTDTQYF
>-|TRBJ2-1|TRBV5-1|19|TRBD2
TGCGCCAGCAGCTTGGAGGCTAGCGGGAGAGTGGGCTCCTACAATGAGCAGTTCTTC
CASSLEASGRVGSYNEQFF
>-|TRBJ2-1|TRBV18|15|TRBD2
TGTGCCAGCTCCCCTTTTCTAGCGGGAGTAAATGAGCAGTTCTTC
CASSPFLAGVNEQFF
>-|TRBJ2-1|TRBV29-1|13|-
TGCAGCGCGGTCCCGACTATAGACAATGAGCAGTTCTTC
CSAVPTIDNEQFF
>-|TRBJ2-1|TRBV2|15|TRBD2
TGTGCCAGCAGTGTCTTACTAGCGGGACACAATGAGCAGTTCTTC
CASSVLLAGHNEQFF
>-|TRBJ2-3|TRBV5-1|15|TRBD2
TGCGCCAGCAGCCTGGGACTAGCGGGTCCCGATACGCAGTATTTT
CASSLGLAGPDTQYF
>-|TRBJ2-1|TRBV2|19|-
TGTGCCAGCAGTGAACTCCCCCTTTCGGAATACCCCAACGGGGGTGAGCAGTTCTTC
CASSELPLSEYPNGGEQFF
>-|TRBJ2-7|TRBV10-2|14|TRBD1
TGCGCCAGCAGAAGACAGGGGGGAACCTACGAGCAGTACTTC
CASRRQGGTYEQYF
>-|TRBJ2-1|TRBV19|17|TRBD2
TGTGCCAGTAGTATAGAGGGTAGCGGGAGCGGCTACAATGAGCAGTTCTTC
CASSIEGSGSGYNEQFF
>-|TRBJ2-1|TRBV5-8|12|-
TGTGCCAGCAGCCCTTATCCGAATGAGCAGTTCTTC
CASSPYPNEQFF
>-|TRBJ2-5|TRBV27|15|TRBD2
TGTGCCAGCAGGAAGCGGGAGGGAGGCTTAGAGACCCAGTACTTC
CASRKREGGLETQYF
>-|TRBJ2-3|TRBV28|15|TRBD2
TGTGCCAGCAGGTCGCGGGACTACCCGACAGATACGCAGTATTTT
CASRSRDYPTDTQYF
>-|TRBJ1-2|TRBV14|15|TRBD1
TGTGCCAGCAGCCGTAACAGGGGGTCGGGCTATGGCTACACCTTC
CASSRNRGSGYGYTF
>-|TRBJ2-1|TRBV28|15|TRBD2
TGTGCCAGCAGTCCGTCCGGCGGGAGGCACAATGAGCAGTTCTTC
CASSPSGGRHNEQFF
>-|TRBJ2-2|TRBV5-1|15|-
TGCGCCAGCAGCTTTCAAGTACTAGTCACCGGGGAGCTGTTTTTT
CASSFQVLVTGELFF
>-|TRBJ1-2|TRBV6-5|12|TRBD1
TGTGCCAGCAGGACGACAGGGAAAGGCTACACCTTC
CASRTTGKGYTF
>-|TRBJ1-5|TRBV27|17|TRBD1
TGTGCCAGCAGCCAAAAAAAACACGACAGGGGAGGACAGCCCCAGCATTTT
CASSQKKHDRGGQPQHF
>-|TRBJ2-5|TRBV10-3|13|TRBD2
TGTGCCATCACCTCACTAGCGGGTGGGACCCAGTACTTC
CAITSLAGGTQYF
>-|TRBJ2-1|TRBV11-1|15|TRBD2
TGTGCCAGCAGATCCCGTAGCGGGCCTTACAATGAGCAGTTCTTC
CASRSRSGPYNEQFF
>-|TRBJ2-3|TRBV19|16|-
TGTGCCAGTAGTATAGTAGGCTCCCGAGGCGCAGATACGCAGTATTTT
CASSIVGSRGADTQYF
>-|TRBJ1-4|TRBV28|14|-
TGTGCCAGCAGTTTCTCAAGCAGGGGTGAAAAACTGTTTTTT
CASSFSSRGEKLFF
>-|TRBJ2-1|TRBV4-3|16|TRBD2
TGCGCCAGCAGCCAAGAACGGCGGGAGGGCCTATATGAGCAGTTCTTC
CASSQERREGLYEQFF
>-|TRBJ2-1|TRBV2|15|TRBD2
TGTGCCAGCAGTGAGATTAGCGGGAGTGGCGGTGAGCAGTTCTTC
CASSEISGSGGEQFF
>once|TRBJ2-1|TRBV27|17|TRBD1
TGTGCCAGCAGTTCGAAATTGGGACAGGGACCCTACAATGAGCAGTTCTTC
CASSSKLGQGPYNEQFF
>-|TRBJ1-6|TRBV5-6|14|TRBD1
TGTGCCAGCAGCTCCGGGACAGGGGCATCACCCCTCCACTTT
CASSSGTGASPLHF
>-|TRBJ2-1|TRBV2|15|TRBD2
TGTGCCAGCAAGGGACTAGCGGGACCTTACAATGAGCAGTTCTTC
CASKGLAGPYNEQFF
>-|TRBJ2-2|TRBV27|12|-
TGTGCCAGCAGTTTTAGTGCCGGGGAGCTGTTTTTT
CASSFSAGELFF
>-|TRBJ2-2|TRBV7-9|13|-
TGTGCCAGCAGCTTTGGAGGGACCGGGGAGCTGTTTTTT
CASSFGGTGELFF
>-|TRBJ2-1|TRBV15|15|TRBD1
TGTGCCACCCGGCCCGGGACAGGGGTCTCAAATGAGCAGTTCTTC
CATRPGTGVSNEQFF
>-|TRBJ1-3|TRBV11-3|11|-
TGTGCCGCGGGGTCGGAAAACACCATATATTTT
CAAGSENTIYF
>-|TRBJ2-7|TRBV28|15|TRBD2
TGTGCCAGCAGCCTACCGGGGACTAGCGGATACGAGCAGTACTTC
CASSLPGTSGYEQYF
>-|TRBJ2-2|TRBV19|18|TRBD1
TGTGCCAGTAGTATCGGCGGACAGGGGGCCCCGAACACCGGGGAGCTGTTTTTT
CASSIGGQGAPNTGELFF
>-|TRBJ2-1|TRBV6-4|15|-
TGTGCCCGAATCCCCCGGAGGGTGGCCTACAATGAGCAGTTCTTC
CARIPRRVAYNEQFF
>-|TRBJ2-7|TRBV27|14|TRBD2
TGTGCCAGCAGTTTGGGAGCGGGAGCATACGAGCAGTACTTC
CASSLGAGAYEQYF
>once|TRBJ2-7|TRBV27|15|-
TGTGCCAGCAGCCCTAGGCCGGGAAGCTCCTACGAGCAGTACTTC
CASSPRPGSSYEQYF
>-|TRBJ1-1|TRBV21-1|17|-
TGTGCCAGCAGCACGCCCGGTGGGGACAGCCCGAACACTGAAGCTTTCTTT
CASSTPGGDSPNTEAFF
>-|TRBJ2-1|TRBV19|13|TRBD1
TGTGCCAGTAGTGTAACAGGGGAAGGAGTGCAGTTCTTC
CASSVTGEGVQFF
>-|TRBJ1-4|TRBV14|17|TRBD1
TGTGCCAGCAGCCAAGTGGGACAGGGAACCCTTCGGGAAAAACTGTTTTTT
CASSQVGQGTLREKLFF
>once|TRBJ1-2|TRBV18|14|-
TGTGCCAGCTCACCAATAGAACAGGGCTATGGCTACACCTTC
CASSPIEQGYGYTF
>-|TRBJ1-5|TRBV27|16|TRBD1
TGTGCCAGCAGGGGAACCCATCAGGGGGGAGGTCAGCCCCAGCATTTT
CASRGTHQGGGQPQHF
>-|TRBJ2-7|TRBV4-1|15|TRBD2
TGCGCCAGCAGCCAAGATCTAGCGGGACACTACGAGCAGTACTTC
CASSQDLAGHYEQYF
>-|TRBJ2-1|TRBV5-1|13|-
TGCGCCAGCAGCTTGTTAGGAGCCAATGAGCAGTTCTTC
CASSLLGANEQFF
>-|TRBJ2-1|TRBV7-9|16|TRBD1
TGTGCCAGCAGCCGTTTGACAGGGGTCTCCTACAATGAGCAGTTCTTC
CASSRLTGVSYNEQFF